These T cell receptor beta chains were read from a single sample in a study of tumor-infiltrating lymphocytes in primary liver carcinoma. TCRdb independently ran MiXCR on the multiplex PCR reads; one entry per CDR3 protein. The sample has roughly 120,000 distinct CDR3 sequences; 64% are singletons. Sequenced: liver tumor tissue from sampling region 3. These receptors all come from a woman aged 60-70 years with primary liver carcinoma and hepatitis B virus infection. Both conserved end residues are part of each CDR3. Fields, in order: clone size, J gene, CDR3 length, V gene, D gene, CDR3 DNA, CDR3 protein. A D gene is named only where the DNA matches it firmly. A row's size may be missing; if present it is once, few, many or a size class.

>many|TRBJ2-5|15|TRBV5-6|.
TGTGCCAGCAGCTTGTATACGGTGGGGTTGGAGACCCAGTACTTC
CASSLYTVGLETQYF
>many|TRBJ1-1|13|TRBV6-5|.
TGTGCCAGCACCGAACAGAGGGGGACTGAAGCTTTCTTT
CASTEQRGTEAFF
>.|TRBJ1-2|14|TRBV7-2|.
TGTGCCAGCAGCCCCCGGGCAGGGGACTATGGCTACACCTTC
CASSPRAGDYGYTF
>.|TRBJ2-1|13|TRBV11-2|.
TGTGCCAGCGGTCCGGACTCGAGGTATAGGGAGCAGTTC
CASGPDSRYREQF
>few|TRBJ1-2|16|TRBV28|.
TGTGCCAGCAGTTTCCAGTTGGGGGCTACTAACTATGGCTACACCTTC
CASSFQLGATNYGYTF
>.|TRBJ2-3|14|TRBV11-2|TRBD1
TGTGCCAGCATCTTAGACAGGGAGATCGATACGCAGCAATTT
CASILDREIDTQQF
>.|TRBJ1-2|17|TRBV14|TRBD1
TGTGCCAGCAGCCAGGATCATATGACAGGGCGAGTCTATGGCTGCACCTTC
CASSQDHMTGRVYGCTF
>.|TRBJ2-7|15|TRBV6-1|.
TGTGCCAGCAGTGAAGACGGAGGACAAGCCTACGTGCAATACTTC
CASSEDGGQAYVQYF
>.|TRBJ2-3|14|TRBV11-3|.
TGCGCCAGCAGCTTACGGAGAAACACAGATACACAGTGTTTT
CASSLRRNTDTQCF
>.|TRBJ2-1|14|TRBV11-2|.
TGTACCGGCAGCTTTGGGCGTAGCTCCAAGGAGCAGTTCTTC
CTGSFGRSSKEQFF
>.|TRBJ2-6|20|TRBV14|.
TGTGCCAGCAGCCAGCGGGAAATCCGACAGGACCTATCTGGGGTCAACGTCCTGACTTTC
CASSQREIRQDLSGVNVLTF
>.|TRBJ1-1|15|TRBV12-3/TRBV12-4|.
TGTGCCAGCAGGGCCCAAGGTAGGGGGAACACTGAAGCTTCCTTT
CASRAQGRGNTEASF
>.|TRBJ2-4|15|TRBV11-3|.
TGTGCCAGCAGCCCATGGGGTCTAGCCAAAAACATTCAGTACTTC
CASSPWGLAKNIQYF
>many|TRBJ2-7|17|TRBV4-1|TRBD1
TGCGCCAGCAGCCAAGACCCCGGGACAGGCAACACCTACGAGCAGTACTTC
CASSQDPGTGNTYEQYF
>.|TRBJ2-5|13|TRBV10-3|.
TGTGTCATCAGGCTGGATGGCCAAGAGACCCAGTACTTC
CVIRLDGQETQYF
>many|TRBJ2-7|15|TRBV4-1|TRBD2
TGCGCCAGCAGCCAAGATCATGGGACTAGCTACGAGCAGTACTTC
CASSQDHGTSYEQYF
>.|TRBJ1-3|14|TRBV12-3/TRBV12-4|.
TGTGCCAACAATTTAGGAGTAGATGGAAACACCATATATTTT
CANNLGVDGNTIYF
>.|TRBJ2-3|16|TRBV11-2|.
TGTGCCAGCAGCCACTTAGGGGGTATGGTTACAGACACGCAATATTTT
CASSHLGGMVTDTQYF
>many|TRBJ2-7|16|TRBV4-1|.
TGCGCCAGCAGCCAAGGTCCGGACTGGGGGACCTACGAGCAGTACTTC
CASSQGPDWGTYEQYF
>many|TRBJ2-2|15|TRBV11-2|.
TGTGCCAGCAGCTTAGAGCCAGGGGCGCACGGGGAGCTGTTTTTT
CASSLEPGAHGELFF
>.|TRBJ2-7|14|TRBV2|.
TGTGCCAGCGTCTTAGCGCCGAAGACCTACGAGCAGTACTTC
CASVLAPKTYEQYF
>once|TRBJ2-1|14|TRBV11-3|.
TGTGTCAGCAGCCCGGGACATCTATGGGATGAGCAGTTCTTC
CVSSPGHLWDEQFF
>.|TRBJ2-1|12|TRBV12-3/TRBV12-4|.
TGTGTCAGCAGTTTACAGGGCAACGAGCAGTTCTTC
CVSSLQGNEQFF
>.|TRBJ1-4|11|TRBV19|.
TGTGCCAGTAGTATAGGGGAAAAACTGTTTTTT
CASSIGEKLFF
>.|TRBJ2-3|15|TRBV6-5|TRBD2
TGTGCCAGCAGTTATATTAGGACTAGCACAGTTACGCAGTATTTT
CASSYIRTSTVTQYF
>.|TRBJ2-5|15|TRBV6-5|.
TGTGCCAGGAGTCCCATGAGGTACAATGGAGAGTCCCAGTACTTC
CARSPMRYNGESQYF
>once|TRBJ1-5|18|TRBV12-3/TRBV12-4|TRBD1
TGTGCCAGCAGTTCCTACCGCGGGACAGGGAGTAGCAATCGGCCCCAGCATTTT
CASSSYRGTGSSNRPQHF
>large|TRBJ1-6|15|TRBV11-2|.
TGTGCCAGCAGCTTAGAAACAGGAGGCAATTCACCCCTCCACTTT
CASSLETGGNSPLHF
>.|TRBJ2-5|15|TRBV28|.
TGTGCCAGCAGTTTAAGGCACAGGGTGGAGAAGACCCAGTACTTC
CASSLRHRVEKTQYF
>.|TRBJ2-1|15|TRBV12-3/TRBV12-4|TRBD2
TGTGCCAGCAGATTTTTGGCGGGAGACTCCTGTGAGCAGTTCTTC
CASRFLAGDSCEQFF
>.|TRBJ1-1|14|TRBV2|.
TGTGCCAACAGTGAACCGCCGATGAACACTGAAGCTTTCTTT
CANSEPPMNTEAFF
>.|TRBJ2-5|15|TRBV11-2|.
TGTGCCAGCAGCCTGTGTTCCCCGGGCGCGAGGACCCAGTACTTC
CASSLCSPGARTQYF
>many|TRBJ2-7|14|TRBV5-6|TRBD1
TGTGCCAGCAGCGCCTGGGACAGACCCTACGAGCAGTACTTC
CASSAWDRPYEQYF
>.|TRBJ2-7|15|TRBV28|.
TGTTCCAGCAGTGCCACAGGCTCCCTGACCTACGAGCAGTACTTC
CSSSATGSLTYEQYF
>many|TRBJ2-1|15|TRBV11-1|.
TGTGCCAGCAGCTTTGCGGTAGCAGGCAACAATGAGCAGTTCTTC
CASSFAVAGNNEQFF
>many|TRBJ2-7|13|TRBV12-3/TRBV12-4|.
TGTGCCAGCAGTTTAACTTCGGGGACCCAGGTGTACTTC
CASSLTSGTQVYF
>many|TRBJ1-4|15|TRBV12-3/TRBV12-4|.
TGTGCCAGCAGTTTAAGGGCAGGGGTTCGTGAAAAACTGTTTTTT
CASSLRAGVREKLFF
>.|TRBJ2-7|14|TRBV14|TRBD1
TGTGTCAGCAGCCATCAATCAACAGGGGGGGAGCAGTACTTC
CVSSHQSTGGEQYF
>many|TRBJ2-7|18|TRBV6-5|.
TGTGCCAGCAGTAAACTCCCTCCCGCAGGGGCGGACTCCTACGAGCAGTACTTC
CASSKLPPAGADSYEQYF
>many|TRBJ2-1|14|TRBV29-1|.
TGCAGCGTTGAAACCACGTGGGGGATCGGTGAGCAGTTCTTC
CSVETTWGIGEQFF
>many|TRBJ1-1|12|TRBV12-3/TRBV12-4|TRBD1
TGTGCCAGCAGTCTAGGACAGGGTGGAGCTTTCTTT
CASSLGQGGAFF
>.|TRBJ2-5|14|TRBV6-2/TRBV6-3|.
TGTGCCAGCAGTTACGCTACCCCCCGAGAGGCTCAGTACTTC
CASSYATPREAQYF
>.|TRBJ2-1|17|TRBV28|.
TGTGCCAGCACCTCAGGGGCGCAGACAGGCCCGTACAATGAGCAGTTCTTC
CASTSGAQTGPYNEQFF
>once|TRBJ2-3|16|TRBV9|TRBD1
TGTGCTAGCAGCGGAGGGGGACAGGGGGCCCCAGATACGCAGTATTTT
CASSGGGQGAPDTQYF
>.|TRBJ2-2|13|TRBV12-3/TRBV12-4|.
TGTGCCAGCAGTTTGACGGGTCACGGGGAGCTGTTTTTT
CASSLTGHGELFF
>.|TRBJ1-6|12|TRBV28|.
TGTGCCAGCAGCAGACAGAATTCATCCCTCCACTTT
CASSRQNSSLHF
>.|TRBJ1-5|14|TRBV11-2|.
TGTGCCAGCAGCTCAGATCGAGAGACAGATACGCAGCATTTT
CASSSDRETDTQHF
>.|TRBJ2-2|15|TRBV29-1|TRBD2
TGCAGCGTCGTAACCGGGACTAGAAACACCGGGGGGCTGTTTTTT
CSVVTGTRNTGGLFF
>.|TRBJ2-7|14|TRBV6-2/TRBV6-3|TRBD1
TGTGTCAGCAGCCCCGGGACAGGGGACGACGAGCAGTACTTC
CVSSPGTGDDEQYF
>once|TRBJ1-1|14|TRBV11-3|.
TGCGCCAGCAGCCAGGATGGCTTGAACACTGAAGCTTCCTTT
CASSQDGLNTEASF